These T cell receptor beta chains were read from a single sample in a study of shared clonotypes between healthy human individuals. Sequencing was performed with immunoSEQ multiplex PCR; in TCRdb, only in-frame clones are kept and a portion is missing. This table has some 500,000 clones, 96% appearing once. Sequenced input: naive CD4+ T cells sorted from blood. The receptor source for this set is a woman aged 25 to 39 in good health. The CDR3 runs from the conserved cysteine through the conserved F or W. The D gene is left open where the match is weak. The size entry is marked missing in some rows and otherwise reads once, few, many or a size class.

clone_size	d_call	v_call	j_call	cdr3_aa	cdr3_nt
once	NA	TRBV6-5	TRBJ2-7	CASGEYEQYF	TGTGCCAGCGGGGAATACGAGCAGTACTTC
NA	TRBD2	TRBV5-1	TRBJ2-1	CASSSGSSYNEQFF	TGCGCCAGCAGCAGCGGGAGCTCCTACAATGAACAGTTCTTC
NA	NA	TRBV29-1	TRBJ2-7	CSVGPLFGGAGQPYEQYF	TGCAGCGTTGGTCCCCTCTTCGGGGGAGCGGGACAGCCCTACGAGCAGTACTTC
NA	TRBD1	TRBV2	TRBJ2-7	CASSEQGAVYEQYF	TGTGCCAGCAGCGAACAGGGGGCGGTCTACGAGCAGTACTTC
NA	NA	TRBV10-1	TRBJ1-5	CASSESRGSNQPQHF	TGCGCCAGCAGTGAGTCCCGGGGGAGCAATCAGCCCCAGCATTTT
NA	NA	TRBV4-1	TRBJ2-7	CASSQGFGGYPYEQYF	TGCGCCAGCAGCCAAGGTTTCGGGGGTTATCCCTACGAGCAGTACTTC
NA	TRBD1	TRBV19	TRBJ1-4	CASSTGQGNEKLFF	TGTGCCAGTAGTACCGGACAGGGCAATGAAAAACTGTTTTTT
NA	TRBD2	TRBV5-1	TRBJ2-5	CASTKYSGGLQETQYF	TGCGCCAGCACTAAATACAGCGGGGGCCTTCAAGAGACCCAGTACTTC
NA	TRBD2	TRBV18	TRBJ2-3	CASSRGLAADTQYF	TGTGCCAGCTCACGGGGACTAGCAGCAGATACGCAGTATTTT
NA	TRBD1	TRBV9	TRBJ2-7	CASSARQGPNLEQYF	TGTGCCAGCAGCGCACGACAGGGACCCAACCTCGAGCAGTACTTC
NA	NA	TRBV10-3	TRBJ2-5	CAISVGGQETQYF	TGTGCCATCAGTGTAGGCGGACAAGAGACCCAGTACTTC
once	NA	TRBV4-2	TRBJ1-2	CASSQDRTNYGYTF	TGTGCCAGCAGCCAAGACCGGACGAACTATGGCTACACCTTC
NA	NA	TRBV7-6	TRBJ1-1	CASSRQVSAGPEAFF	TGTGCCAGCAGCCGACAGGTCTCGGCGGGTCCTGAAGCTTTCTTT
NA	TRBD2	TRBV11-2	TRBJ2-5	CASSPRGGEQETQYF	TGTGCCAGCAGCCCCCGGGGGGGGGAGCAAGAGACCCAGTACTTC